This T cell receptor beta chain stems from a study of T cell repertoires in cytomegalovirus infection. Concerning this clonotype itself: What it binds is unknown. Its ends do not fully match the called genes, so a read error is possible.

TCRdb called the reads again in MiXCR, with one record for every CDR3 protein. This repertoire shows 250,000 to 300,000 distinct CDR3 sequences, about 20% found once; its top ten account for approximately 20%. This CDR3 has 16 amino acids. The germline V gene has CDR1 SGHTA and CDR2 FQGNSA. The TCR sequence derives from a human donor in good health (CMV status not recorded). Some clones in this sample may be carry-over from other donors' samples. The sequencing used cultured PBMCs, collected from culture after CMV antigen stimulation. This chain joins TRBV7-2 and TRBJ1-2, with 8 bases that match TRBD1. CDR3 bases: TGTGCCAACAGCTTAATAGGACAGGGAGCTAACTATGGCTACACCTTC. Its protein is CANSLIGQGANYGYTF.